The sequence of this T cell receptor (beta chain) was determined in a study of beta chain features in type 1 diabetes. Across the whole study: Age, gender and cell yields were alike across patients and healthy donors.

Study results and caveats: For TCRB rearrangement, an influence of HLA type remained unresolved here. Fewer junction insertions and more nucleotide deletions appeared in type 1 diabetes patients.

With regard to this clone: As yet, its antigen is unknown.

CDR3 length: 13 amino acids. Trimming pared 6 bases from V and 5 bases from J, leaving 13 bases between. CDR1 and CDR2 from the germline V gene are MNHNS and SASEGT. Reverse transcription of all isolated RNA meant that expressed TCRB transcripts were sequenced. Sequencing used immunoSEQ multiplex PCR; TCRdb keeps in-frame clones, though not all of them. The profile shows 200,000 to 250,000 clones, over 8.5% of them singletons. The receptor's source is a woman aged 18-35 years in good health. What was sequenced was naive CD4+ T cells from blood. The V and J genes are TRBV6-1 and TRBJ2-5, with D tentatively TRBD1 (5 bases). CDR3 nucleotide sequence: TGTGCCAGCAGGGTTGACAGCCTGGAGACCCAGTACTTC. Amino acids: CASRVDSLETQYF.